These 30 T cell receptor beta chains were sequenced from one sample in a study of blood T cell repertoires in COVID-19. The assay was immunoSEQ multiplex PCR, and TCRdb's table has in-frame clones only and misses some. This sample has some 260,000 clones, with roughly 90% found just once. The sequencing input was peripheral blood. All receptors derive from a woman aged 25 to 39 with acute or convalescent COVID-19.

This chain joins TRBV7-2 and TRBJ2-3, with 14 positions matching TRBD2. The V gene's germline CDR1 is SGHTA and CDR2 FQGNSA. This CDR3 region has 15 residues. Unmatched junction bases numbered 4, after V lost 0 bases and J lost 11 bases. Written as DNA, the CDR3 is TGTGCCAGCAGCTTAGCGGGGACTAGCGGGAGAGAGCAGTATTTT. Residues: CASSLAGTSGREQYF.

CDR3 loop: CASSEWGQTYEQYF. Here the CDR3 DNA reads TGCGCCAGCAGTGAATGGGGACAGACCTACGAGCAGTACTTC. The chain uses TRBV10-2 and TRBJ2-7, with 7 bases aligning to TRBD1. The ends lost 3 bases at V and 2 bases at J; junction bases unmatched: 4. CDR3 length: 14 residues. The germline V gene has CDR1 WSHSY and CDR2 SAAADI.

As concerns this clone: At one end, the junction sequence differs from germline, possibly due to a read error. The CDR3 spells CASREGQLENYGYTF. Here the CDR3 DNA reads TGTGCCAGCAGGGAAGGACAGCTGGAAAACTATGGCTACACCTTC. V is TRBV6-1 and J is TRBJ1-2; TRBD1 is a possible D gene (6 bases). CDR1 and CDR2 from the germline V gene are MNHNS and SASEGT. This CDR3 is built from 15 residues.

J is TRBJ2-3 and V is TRBV13; 11 positions match TRBD2. Trimming took 4 bases from V and 2 from J; bases not matched to a gene: 2. The CDR3 is made up of 15 amino acids. Germline CDR1 reads PRHDT; CDR2 reads FYEKMQ (reference sequence). CDR3 sequence (DNA): TGTGCCAGCAGCTCGACTAGCGGGGTCACAGATACGCAGTATTTT. It codes for CASSSTSGVTDTQYF.

V usage is TRBV16 and J usage is TRBJ1-6, with TRBD1 as a possible D gene (5 bases). V lost 2 bases, J lost 7 bases, and 15 bases lay in between. From germline, CDR1 is KGHSY and CDR2 FQNENV. The CDR3 loop spans 16 amino acids. The CDR3 DNA reads TGTGCCAGCAGCCAAGACAGACCTGTTGGGAATTCACCCCTCCACTTT. Its protein product is CASSQDRPVGNSPLHF.

The J gene is TRBJ2-7, the V gene TRBV6-6, with 7 bases identical to TRBD2. Germline loops: CDR1 MNHNY, CDR2 SVGAGI (reference sequence). J gave up 1 base and V 7 bases, and 10 bases lay outside the gene matches. This CDR3 has 15 residues. The CDR3 nucleotides are TGTGCCAGCACCCAAAGCGGGATCGCGTCCTACGAGCAGTACTTC. Amino acid sequence: CASTQSGIASYEQYF.

J is TRBJ1-5 and V is TRBV7-6; D gene ambiguous. Germline V gene sequence: CDR1 SGHVS, CDR2 FNYEAQ. V lost 5 bases and J lost 2, with 10 bases in between. The CDR3 spans 14 residues. Here the CDR3 reads CASSPDGGNQPQHF. As DNA, the CDR3 is TGTGCCAGCAGCCCAGACGGAGGCAATCAGCCCCAGCATTTT.

Here the CDR3 DNA reads TGCAGCGTTGTATGGGCAGGGGCAGTTAACGAGCAGTACTTC. It is translated as CSVVWAGAVNEQYF. The V gene is TRBV29-1, the J gene TRBJ2-7, with TRBD1 as a possible D gene (6 bases). This CDR3 spans 14 amino acids. Trimming stripped 4 bases from V and 5 bases from J, with 18 bases between. Germline CDR1 and CDR2: SQVTM and ANQGSEA.

CDR3 protein: CASSPPSGENIQYF. CDR3 bases: TGTGCCAGCTCACCACCATCAGGGGAAAACATTCAGTACTTC. The chain joins TRBV18 to TRBJ2-4, with D maybe TRBD1 (6 bases). Germline values: CDR1 KGHSH, CDR2 LQKENI. The CDR3 is made up of 14 amino acids. V dropped 0 bases and J dropped 5 bases, with 8 bases sitting between them. Drawing the rest from reference TRBV18 and TRBJ2-4, the complete variable domain is NAGVMQNPRHLVRRRGQEARLRCSPMKGHSHVYWYRQLPEEGLKFMVYLQKENIIDESGMPKERFSAEFPKEGPSILRIQQVVRGDSAAYFCASSPPSGENIQYFGAGTRLSVL.

V and J are TRBV5-4 and TRBJ1-3; 10 positions match TRBD1. CDR1 and CDR2 from the germline V gene are SGHNT and YYREEE (reference sequence). The CDR3 is made up of 16 amino acids. The V and J ends lost 4 bases and 4 bases, in that order; junction bases with no gene match: 8. The chain's CDR3 is CASSDRQGAAGNTIYF. The CDR3 DNA follows: TGTGCCAGCAGCGATAGACAGGGGGCGGCAGGAAACACCATATATTTT.

The V call is TRBV12-3 or TRBV12-4, the J call TRBJ1-2; D may be TRBD1 (5 bases). The CDR3 contains 12 residues. With 8 bases removed from V and 2 bases from J, the gap between germline ends came to 9 bases. The CDR3 DNA follows: TGTGCCAGCTTGGGGGGGAACTATGGCTACACCTTC. It translates to CASLGGNYGYTF.

The CDR3 bases are TGTGCCAGCAGTTACTCGTCCCCTGCCGGCGAGCAGTACTTC. This translates into CASSYSSPAGEQYF. The chain uses TRBV6-6 and TRBJ2-7; D ambiguous. Trimming removed 0 bases from V and 6 bases from J, with 12 bases in between. The CDR3 runs 14 residues. Germline assignment: CDR1 MNHNY and CDR2 SVGAGI (reference sequence).

The chain links TRBV5-6 to TRBJ2-1; perhaps TRBD2 as D (6 bases). V lost 0 bases and J 1 base, leaving 20 bases between the germline ends. The CDR3 is 19 amino acids. Germline CDR1 reads SGHDT; CDR2 reads YYEEEE. CDR3 nucleotides: TGTGCCAGCAGCTTGGAGTCCTGGCGAGCGGGCAGGTCCTACAATGAGCAGTTCTTC. This translates into CASSLESWRAGRSYNEQFF.

This chain links TRBV9 with TRBJ1-2; D unresolved. Germline V gives CDR1 SGDLS, CDR2 YYNGEE. The germline V and J ends were trimmed by 4 bases and 4 bases, with 20 bases remaining between them. This CDR3 contains 16 residues. CDR3 residues: CASSTDRGESLYGYTF. The CDR3 DNA sequence: TGTGCCAGCAGCACCGACCGAGGAGAGAGTCTCTATGGCTACACCTTC.

V gene TRBV6-6 combines with J gene TRBJ2-1; D not certain. Germline V gives CDR1 MNHNY, CDR2 SVGAGI (reference sequence). The CDR3 is 14 amino acids. The V gene lost 2 bases and the J gene lost 3 bases, with 8 bases spanning the gap. CDR3 sequence: CASSYRSFYNEQFF. The CDR3 nucleotides read TGTGCCAGCAGTTACCGGAGTTTCTACAATGAGCAGTTCTTC.

The CDR3 protein is CAWSVLAGYTGELFF. The CDR3 DNA reads as TGTGCCTGGAGTGTATTAGCGGGATACACCGGGGAGCTGTTTTTT. This chain links TRBV30 with TRBJ2-2; 8 bases match TRBD2. This CDR3 has 15 residues. Unmatched junction bases numbered 3, after V lost 0 bases and J lost 3 bases. CDR1 and CDR2 from the germline V gene are GTSNPN and SVGIG (reference sequence).

The rearrangement joins TRBV7-9 to TRBJ1-5; TRBD1 might be the D (6 bases). The CDR3 runs 14 residues. V was clipped by 6 bases and J by 3 bases, with 12 bases between them. Germline CDR1 is SEHNR and CDR2 is FQNEAQ (reference sequence). The CDR3 loop is CASRPQGDNQPQHF. DNA of the CDR3: TGTGCCAGCAGGCCACAGGGAGACAATCAGCCCCAGCATTTT.

The chain recombines TRBV7-2 with TRBJ2-3, with TRBD1 identical over 7 bases. The CDR3 runs 15 residues. Trimming removed 0 bases from V and 6 bases from J; junction bases left unmatched: 6. Germline V gene sequence: CDR1 SGHTA, CDR2 FQGNSA. DNA of the CDR3: TGTGCCAGCAGCTTAGCAGGGGGCAGGGGGGATACGCAGTATTTT. Translated: CASSLAGGRGDTQYF.

The chain links TRBV6-5 to TRBJ2-2; 10 nucleotides match TRBD1. The CDR3 consists of 15 residues. The junction had 1 base not matched to a gene; V was cut back by 0 bases and J by 6 bases. In germline, CDR1 is MNHEY, CDR2 SVGAGI. The CDR3 region is CASSYSGTGAGELFF. The CDR3 DNA is TGTGCCAGCAGTTACTCGGGGACAGGGGCCGGGGAGCTGTTTTTT.

The chain couples TRBV6-2 or TRBV6-3 to TRBJ2-7, with TRBD1 matching over 9 bases. Trimming removed 6 bases from V and 6 bases from J; junction bases left unmatched: 6. The CDR3 is 13 amino acids. The germline V gene has CDR1 MNHEY and CDR2 SVGEGT. This chain's CDR3 is CASSHRGRPEQYF. The CDR3 DNA follows: TGTGCCAGCAGCCACAGGGGGCGTCCCGAGCAGTACTTC.

V gene TRBV7-6 combines with J gene TRBJ2-7; TRBD1 aligns across 7 bases. The V and J ends lost 0 bases and 5 bases, in that order; junction bases with no gene match: 13. Germline values: CDR1 SGHVS, CDR2 FNYEAQ. This CDR3 has 17 amino acids. The chain's CDR3 is CASSLATGDLTYNEQYF. In DNA, the CDR3 is TGTGCCAGCAGCTTAGCTACAGGGGACCTAACCTACAACGAGCAGTACTTC.

V is TRBV5-6 and J is TRBJ2-3, with TRBD2 identical over 12 bases. The ends lost 4 bases at V and 5 bases at J; junction bases unmatched: 8. CDR1 is SGHDT, CDR2 YYEEEE, per germline. This CDR3 region has 16 residues. The CDR3 DNA is TGTGCCAGCAGCACTAGCGGGAGGCCCCTTCGAGATACGCAGTATTTT. It is translated as CASSTSGRPLRDTQYF. Looking up the rest from reference TRBV5-6 and TRBJ2-3 gives the full variable domain: DAGVTQSPTHLIKTRGQQVTLRCSPKSGHDTVSWYQQALGQGPQFIFQYYEEEERQRGNFPDRFSGHQFPNYSSELNVNALLLGDSALYLCASSTSGRPLRDTQYFGPGTRLTVL.

J is TRBJ2-7 and V is TRBV3-1 (or the pseudogene TRBV3-2); 11 bases map to TRBD1. With V trimmed by 3 bases and J by 5 bases, 9 bases remained unmatched. The CDR3 has 16 residues. Per germline, CDR1 LGHDT and CDR2 YNNKEL (reference sequence). The CDR3 bases are TGTGCCAGCAGCCAGCTAGGCGGACAGGGGGCCCACGAGCAGTACTTC. Protein sequence: CASSQLGGQGAHEQYF.

The V gene is TRBV28, the J gene TRBJ2-7; 7 bases line up with TRBD1. The V gene's germline CDR1 is MDHEN and CDR2 SYDVKM. J was trimmed by 3 bases and V by 8 bases; bases with no gene match: 25. The CDR3 loop spans 19 amino acids. The CDR3 protein is CASSPWGRGGPGANYEQYF. In nucleotides, the CDR3 is TGTGCCAGCTCCCCCTGGGGCAGAGGGGGCCCCGGGGCAAACTACGAGCAGTACTTC.

The rearrangement uses TRBV9 and TRBJ2-1; 12 bases line up with TRBD2. Per the germline V gene, CDR1 is SGDLS and CDR2 is YYNGEE. This CDR3 comprises 15 residues. Germline trimming cut 2 bases from V and 7 bases from J; bases unmatched to any gene: 4. CDR3 sequence: CASSVLAGGQNEQFF. CDR3 coding DNA: TGTGCCAGCAGCGTTCTAGCGGGAGGGCAGAATGAGCAGTTCTTC.

The gene calls are TRBV9 and TRBJ2-1; no reliable D call. CDR1 is SGDLS, CDR2 YYNGEE, per germline. V was cut by 1 base and J by 5 bases, with 7 bases left in between. The CDR3 covers 13 residues. CDR3 DNA: TGTGCCAGCAGCGTACTAGTGAACAATGAGCAGTTCTTC. The encoded protein is CASSVLVNNEQFF.

V and J are TRBV27 and TRBJ2-3; no firm D call. CDR1 and CDR2 (germline): MNHEY, SMNVEV (reference sequence). The V end was cut by 5 bases, the J end by 0 bases, with 12 bases between. The CDR3 sequence is 15 residues long. CDR3 in amino acids: CASSVRRGSTDTQYF. CDR3 sequence (DNA): TGTGCCAGCAGTGTACGCCGCGGAAGCACAGATACGCAGTATTTT.

V and J are TRBV10-3 and TRBJ2-7; D may be TRBD1 (5 bases). Germline assignment: CDR1 ENHRY and CDR2 SYGVKD. V lost 6 bases, J lost 2 bases, and 14 bases lay in between. CDR3 length: 14 amino acids. CDR3 region: CAIRVQDTTYEQYF. CDR3 in DNA: TGTGCCATCAGGGTCCAGGACACCACCTACGAGCAGTACTTC.

This chain links TRBV6-2 or TRBV6-3 with TRBJ2-3; 8 bases fit TRBD1. V dropped 4 bases and J dropped 4; count of bases not matched to a gene: 13. CDR3 length: 17 residues. The germline V gene encodes CDR1 MNHEY and CDR2 SVGEGT. Here the CDR3 DNA reads TGTGCCAGCAGTTTTCTAAGACAGGGGAATGTCCCAGATACGCAGTATTTT. It specifies CASSFLRQGNVPDTQYF.

The rearrangement joins TRBV19 to TRBJ1-3; 7 nucleotides line up with TRBD1. This CDR3 comprises 18 residues. The germline gives CDR1 LNHDA, CDR2 SQIVND (reference sequence). V was clipped by 5 bases and J by 5 bases; unmatched bases: 18. The CDR3 DNA reads TGTGCCAGTAGTCTACGGCGAATTGACAGGGAAAGAAGAAACACCATATATTTT. It codes for CASSLRRIDRERRNTIYF.